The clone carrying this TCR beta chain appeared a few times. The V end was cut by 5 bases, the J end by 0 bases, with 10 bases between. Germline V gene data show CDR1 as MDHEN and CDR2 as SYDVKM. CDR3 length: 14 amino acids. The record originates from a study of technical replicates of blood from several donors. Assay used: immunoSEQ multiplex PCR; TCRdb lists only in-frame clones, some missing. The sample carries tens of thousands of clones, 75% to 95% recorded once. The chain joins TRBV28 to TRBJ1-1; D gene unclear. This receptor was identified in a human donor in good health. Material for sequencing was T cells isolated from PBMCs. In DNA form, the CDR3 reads TGTGCCAGCAGTCGGGGTGACATGAACACTGAAGCTTTCTTT. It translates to CASSRGDMNTEAFF. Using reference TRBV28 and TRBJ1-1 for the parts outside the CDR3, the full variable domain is DVKVTQSSRYLVKRTGEKVFLECVQDMDHENMFWYRQDPGLGLRLIYFSYDVKMKEKGDIPEGYSVSREKKERFSLILESASTNQTSMYLCASSRGDMNTEAFFGQGTRLTVV.